This TCR beta chain was found in a study of neoadjuvant nivolumab and ipilimumab in lung cancer (dated by TCRdb to about 2020). Background on the whole study: Nivolumab was administered intravenously at 3 mg/kg on days 1, 15 and 29, and in the combination arm ipilimumab 1 mg/kg was added on day 1 only. The primary endpoint of the trial was the rate of major pathologic response (MPR) in the intention-to-treat population of each study arm. Of the approximately 44 patients with operable NSCLC treated in the trial, approximately 23 were randomized to nivolumab monotherapy and around 20 to nivolumab plus ipilimumab. The study compared TCR repertoires in pretherapy (baseline) peripheral blood with TCR repertoires in tumors resected at surgery after neoadjuvant immune checkpoint blockade. Seven patients had matched pretherapy and resected tumor pairs analyzed, with four treated with nivolumab and three with nivolumab plus ipilimumab. Findings and caveats that apply to the study as a whole: Compared with tumor-adjacent uninvolved lung, resected tumors had greater TCR richness and clonality, and increases showed up in more of the dual-therapy-treated tumors. A positive correlation was observed between pretherapy blood TCR richness and richness in tumors resected after neoadjuvant therapy (Spearman R ≈ 0.82). From pretherapy to surgery, tumor T-cell richness and clonality increased in three of three dual-therapy tumors but in only two of four nivolumab-treated tumors. A small number of samples underwent TCR sequencing. There was no significant correlation between TCR clonality and pathologic tumor regression, and just a single major-pathologic-response sample was available for the clonality-regression analysis.

The time point label on this specimen signifies: at surgical resection after neoadjuvant nivolumab +/- ipilimumab. Samples were obtained from the phase 2 randomized NEOSTAR trial, in which neoadjuvant nivolumab or nivolumab plus ipilimumab followed by surgery was tested in operable NSCLC. The library was generated by the immunoSEQ multiplex PCR assay. The published analysis was carried out like this. Repertoires were summarized in terms of richness and clonality, and significantly expanded and contracted clones between pre- and post-therapy samples were identified. The immuneACCESS repertoire file appears here via TCRdb, limited to in-frame rearrangements. These files lack a portion of the clones; in checked studies, under half of the deficit traces to unresolved V genes, and the cause of the others is not known. D and trimming come from the DNA, and the V and J calls and clone size come from that table. The sample includes thousands of clones, with 79% observed a single time. Around 5% of the sample is in the top ten clones.

About this clone: Its antigen remains undetermined. Qualities for individual bases were not recorded, and no much larger clone is one base off. The identical CDR3 is also encoded by other nucleotide sequences in the sample.

The CDR3, cysteine through phenylalanine, is 14 amino acids long. This entry keeps only the CDR3 DNA: 42 bases, framed from base 1. The V end loses 2 bases and the J end loses 4 bases, and a stretch of 12 bases separates them. Reading the germline V gene (reference sequence) gives CDR1 PRHDT and CDR2 FYEKMQ. The source is an adult with non-small cell lung cancer. The sequence links TRBV13 to TRBJ2-7; TRBD2 is a weak D gene call, 5 bases matching. Source: peripheral blood, taken after neoadjuvant nivolumab, alone or with ipilimumab, at or shortly before surgery. The bases read TGTGCCAGCAGCTTAAGAGGGAGTAGGTACGAGCAGTACTTC. Its translation is CASSLRGSRYEQYF.